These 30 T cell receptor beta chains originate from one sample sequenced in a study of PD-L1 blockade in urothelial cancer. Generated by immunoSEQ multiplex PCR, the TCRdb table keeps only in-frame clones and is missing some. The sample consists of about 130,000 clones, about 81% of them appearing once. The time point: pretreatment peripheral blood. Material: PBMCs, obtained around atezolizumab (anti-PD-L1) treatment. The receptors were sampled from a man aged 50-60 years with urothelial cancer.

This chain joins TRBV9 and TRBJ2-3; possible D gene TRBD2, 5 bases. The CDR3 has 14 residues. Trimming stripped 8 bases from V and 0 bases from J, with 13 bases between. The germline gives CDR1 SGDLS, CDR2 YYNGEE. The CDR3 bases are TGTGCCAGTTCGTGGGAGTTGAGCACAGATACGCAGTATTTT. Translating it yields CASSWELSTDTQYF.

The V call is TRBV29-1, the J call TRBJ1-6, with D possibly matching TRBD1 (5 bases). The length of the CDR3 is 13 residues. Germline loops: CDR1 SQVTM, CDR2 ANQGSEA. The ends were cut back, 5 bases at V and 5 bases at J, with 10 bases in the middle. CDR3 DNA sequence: TGCAGCGTTTCGGACACTAATAATTCACCCCTCCACTTT. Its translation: CSVSDTNNSPLHF.

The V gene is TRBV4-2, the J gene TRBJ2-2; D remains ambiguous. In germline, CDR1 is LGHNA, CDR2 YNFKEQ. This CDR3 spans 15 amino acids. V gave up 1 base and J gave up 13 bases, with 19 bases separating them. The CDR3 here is CASSQASTLGGRLFF. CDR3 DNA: TGTGCCAGCAGCCAAGCTTCTACACTTGGCGGCCGGCTGTTTTTT.

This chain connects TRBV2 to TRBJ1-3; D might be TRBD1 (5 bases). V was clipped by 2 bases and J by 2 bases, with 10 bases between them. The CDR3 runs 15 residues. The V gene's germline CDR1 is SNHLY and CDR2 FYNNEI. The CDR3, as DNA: TGTGCCAGCAGTGAATGGTTAGGGGCTGGAAACACCATATATTTT. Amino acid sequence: CASSEWLGAGNTIYF.

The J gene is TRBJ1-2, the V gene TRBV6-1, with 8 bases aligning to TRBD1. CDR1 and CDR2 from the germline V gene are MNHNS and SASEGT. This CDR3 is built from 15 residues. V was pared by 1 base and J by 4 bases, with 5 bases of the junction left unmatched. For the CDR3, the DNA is TGTGCCAGCAGTGAAGGGGTGGACAGGGTCTATGGCTACACCTTC. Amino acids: CASSEGVDRVYGYTF.

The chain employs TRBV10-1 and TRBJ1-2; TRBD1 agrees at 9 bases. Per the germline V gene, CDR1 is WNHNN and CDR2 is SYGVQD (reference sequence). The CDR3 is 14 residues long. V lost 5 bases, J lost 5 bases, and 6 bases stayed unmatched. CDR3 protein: CASSPRGQGYGYTF. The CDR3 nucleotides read TGCGCCAGCAGTCCCAGGGGACAGGGATATGGCTACACCTTC.

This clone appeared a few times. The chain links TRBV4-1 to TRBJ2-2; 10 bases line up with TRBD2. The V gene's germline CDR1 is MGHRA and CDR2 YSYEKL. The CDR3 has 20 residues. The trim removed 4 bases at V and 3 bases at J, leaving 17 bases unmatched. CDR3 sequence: CASSPRVSLAGGPDTGELFF. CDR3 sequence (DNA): TGCGCCAGCAGCCCACGTGTGTCGTTAGCGGGAGGTCCCGACACCGGGGAGCTGTTTTTT.

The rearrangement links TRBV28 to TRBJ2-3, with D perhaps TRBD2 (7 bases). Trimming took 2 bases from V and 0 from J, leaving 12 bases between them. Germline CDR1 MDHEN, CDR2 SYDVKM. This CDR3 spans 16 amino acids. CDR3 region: CASSLMAGASTDTQYF. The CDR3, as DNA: TGTGCCAGCAGTTTAATGGCGGGGGCTAGCACAGATACGCAGTATTTT.

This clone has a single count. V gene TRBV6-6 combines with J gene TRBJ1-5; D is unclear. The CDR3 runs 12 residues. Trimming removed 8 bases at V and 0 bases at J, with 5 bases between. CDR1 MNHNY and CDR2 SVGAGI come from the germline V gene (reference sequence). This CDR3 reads CASADSNQPQHF. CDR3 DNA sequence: TGTGCCAGCGCAGATAGCAATCAGCCCCAGCATTTT.

Here the CDR3 reads CASSSDRVNEQFF. As DNA, the CDR3 is TGTGCCAGCAGCTCGGACAGGGTCAATGAGCAGTTCTTC. The V call is TRBV7-2, the J call TRBJ2-1; 8 bases align to TRBD1. The CDR3 consists of 13 residues. J gave up 6 bases and V 4 bases, and 2 bases lay outside the gene matches. CDR1 is SGHTA and CDR2 is FQGNSA in the germline V gene.

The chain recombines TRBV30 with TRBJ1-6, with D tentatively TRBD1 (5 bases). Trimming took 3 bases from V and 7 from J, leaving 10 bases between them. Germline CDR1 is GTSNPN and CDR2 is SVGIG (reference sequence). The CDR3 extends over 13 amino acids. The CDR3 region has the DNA TGTGCCTGGAGGGTACCAGGGAATTCACCCCTCCACTTT. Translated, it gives CAWRVPGNSPLHF.

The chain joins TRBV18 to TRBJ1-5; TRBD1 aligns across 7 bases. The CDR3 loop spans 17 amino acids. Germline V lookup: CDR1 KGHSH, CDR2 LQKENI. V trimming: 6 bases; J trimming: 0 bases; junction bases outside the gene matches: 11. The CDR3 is CASSQGGTGSSNQPQHF. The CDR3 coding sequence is TGTGCCAGCTCCCAAGGGGGCACGGGCAGTAGCAATCAGCCCCAGCATTTT.

The CDR3: CASSNRPTGGGEKLFF. For the CDR3, the DNA is TGTGCCAGTAGTAACCGACCCACAGGGGGTGGTGAAAAACTGTTTTTT. This chain links TRBV19 with TRBJ1-4; 8 positions match TRBD1. CDR3 size: 16 residues. Looked up from germline, CDR1 is LNHDA and CDR2 is SQIVND (reference sequence). Losses at the gene ends were 4 bases for V and 7 bases for J; bases not matched to a gene: 11.

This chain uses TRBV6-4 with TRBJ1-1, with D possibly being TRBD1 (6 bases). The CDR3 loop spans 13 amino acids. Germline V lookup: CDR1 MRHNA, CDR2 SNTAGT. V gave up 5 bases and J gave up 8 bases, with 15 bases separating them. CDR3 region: CASSPDRQREAFF. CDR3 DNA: TGTGCCAGCAGTCCAGACAGGCAAAGGGAAGCTTTCTTT.

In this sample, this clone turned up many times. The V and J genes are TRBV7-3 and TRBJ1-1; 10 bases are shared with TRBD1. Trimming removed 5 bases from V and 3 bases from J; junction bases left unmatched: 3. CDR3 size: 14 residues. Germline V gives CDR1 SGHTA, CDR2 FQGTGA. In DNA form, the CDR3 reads TGTGCCAGCAGCACGGGACAGGGGCACACTGAAGCTTTCTTT. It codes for CASSTGQGHTEAFF.

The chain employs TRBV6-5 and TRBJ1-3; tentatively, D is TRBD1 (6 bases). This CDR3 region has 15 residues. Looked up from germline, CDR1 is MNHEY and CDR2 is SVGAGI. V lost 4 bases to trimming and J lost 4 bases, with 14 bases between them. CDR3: CASSSNRVVGNTIYF. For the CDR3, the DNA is TGTGCCAGCAGTTCCAACAGGGTGGTAGGAAACACCATATATTTT.

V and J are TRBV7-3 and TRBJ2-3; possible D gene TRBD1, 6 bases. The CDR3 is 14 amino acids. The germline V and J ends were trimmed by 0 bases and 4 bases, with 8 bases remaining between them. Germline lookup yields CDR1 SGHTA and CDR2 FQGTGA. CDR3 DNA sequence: TGTGCCAGCAGCTTAACTCCAGGGGCAGATACGCAGTATTTT. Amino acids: CASSLTPGADTQYF. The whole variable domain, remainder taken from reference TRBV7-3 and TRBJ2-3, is GAGVSQTPSNKVTEKGKYVELRCDPISGHTALYWYRQSLGQGPEFLIYFQGTGAADDSGLPNDRFFAVRPEGSVSTLKIQRTERGDSAVYLCASSLTPGADTQYFGPGTRLTVL.

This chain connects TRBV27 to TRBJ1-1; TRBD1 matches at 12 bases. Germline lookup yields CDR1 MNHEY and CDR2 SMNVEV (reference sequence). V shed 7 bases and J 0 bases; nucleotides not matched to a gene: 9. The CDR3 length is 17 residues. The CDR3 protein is CASKLGTGGGMNTEAFF. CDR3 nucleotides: TGTGCCAGCAAACTGGGGACAGGGGGCGGCATGAACACTGAAGCTTTCTTT.

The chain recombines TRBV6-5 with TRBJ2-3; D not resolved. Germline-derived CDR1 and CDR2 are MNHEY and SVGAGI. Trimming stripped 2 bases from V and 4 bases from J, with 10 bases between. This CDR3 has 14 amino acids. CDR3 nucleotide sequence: TGTGCCAGCAGTTACCGCGGCGGCTCAGATACGCAGTATTTT. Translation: CASSYRGGSDTQYF.

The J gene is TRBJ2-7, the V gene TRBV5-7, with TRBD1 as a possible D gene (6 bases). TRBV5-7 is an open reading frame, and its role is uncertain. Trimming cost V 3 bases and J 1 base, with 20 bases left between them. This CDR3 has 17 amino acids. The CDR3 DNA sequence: TGTGCCAGCAGCTCTCGACTCCAAACAGGGAAATCCTACGAGCAGTACTTC. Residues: CASSSRLQTGKSYEQYF.

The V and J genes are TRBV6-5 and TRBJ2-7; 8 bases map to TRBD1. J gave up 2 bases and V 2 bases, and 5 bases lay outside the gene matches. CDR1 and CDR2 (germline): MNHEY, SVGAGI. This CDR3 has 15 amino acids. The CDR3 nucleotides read TGTGCCAGCAGTTACCGGACAGGGTCTCCCTACGAGCAGTACTTC. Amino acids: CASSYRTGSPYEQYF.

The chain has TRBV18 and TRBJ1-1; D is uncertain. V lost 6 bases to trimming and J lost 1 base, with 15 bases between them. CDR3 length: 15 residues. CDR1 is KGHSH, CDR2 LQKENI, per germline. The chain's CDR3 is CASSPGTESNTEAFF. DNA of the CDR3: TGTGCCAGCTCCCCCGGTACAGAGTCGAACACTGAAGCTTTCTTT.

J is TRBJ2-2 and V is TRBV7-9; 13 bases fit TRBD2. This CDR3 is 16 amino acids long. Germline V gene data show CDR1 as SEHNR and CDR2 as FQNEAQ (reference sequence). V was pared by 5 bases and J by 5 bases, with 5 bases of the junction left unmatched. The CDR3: CASSPGLAGRTGELFF. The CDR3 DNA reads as TGTGCCAGCAGCCCGGGACTAGCGGGACGGACCGGGGAGCTGTTTTTT.

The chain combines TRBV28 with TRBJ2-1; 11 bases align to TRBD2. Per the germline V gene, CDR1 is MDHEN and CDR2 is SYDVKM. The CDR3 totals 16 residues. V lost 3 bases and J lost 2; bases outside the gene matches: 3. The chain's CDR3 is CASSFETSGTYNEQFF. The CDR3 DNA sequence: TGTGCCAGCAGTTTCGAGACTAGCGGGACCTACAATGAGCAGTTCTTC.

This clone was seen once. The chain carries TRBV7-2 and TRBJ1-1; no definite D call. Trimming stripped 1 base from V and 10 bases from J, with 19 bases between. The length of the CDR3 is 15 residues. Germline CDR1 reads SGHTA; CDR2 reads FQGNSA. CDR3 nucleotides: TGTGCCAGCAGCTTAGATTTGGGCCGTCCGGAACGAGCTTTCTTT. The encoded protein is CASSLDLGRPERAFF.

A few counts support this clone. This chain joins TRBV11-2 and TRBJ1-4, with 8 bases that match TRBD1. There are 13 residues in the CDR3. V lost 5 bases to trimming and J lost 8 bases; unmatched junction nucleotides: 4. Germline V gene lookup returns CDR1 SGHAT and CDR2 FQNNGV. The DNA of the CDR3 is TGTGCCAGCAGCATTTGGACAGGGGAAAAACTGTTTTTT. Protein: CASSIWTGEKLFF.

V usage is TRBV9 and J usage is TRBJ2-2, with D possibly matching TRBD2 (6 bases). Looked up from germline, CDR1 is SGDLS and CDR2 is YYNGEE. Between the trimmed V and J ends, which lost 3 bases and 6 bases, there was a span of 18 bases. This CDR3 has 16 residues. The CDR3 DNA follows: TGTGCCAGCAGCGATACCGGGACTCTTTCTCCCGGGGAGCTGTTTTTT. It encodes CASSDTGTLSPGELFF.

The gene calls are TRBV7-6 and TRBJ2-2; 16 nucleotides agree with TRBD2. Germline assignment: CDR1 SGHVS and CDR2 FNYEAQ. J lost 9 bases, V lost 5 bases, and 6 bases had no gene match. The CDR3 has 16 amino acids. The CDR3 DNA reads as TGTGCCAGCAGCCCGGGACTAGCGGGAGGGTCGAGGGAGCTGTTTTTT. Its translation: CASSPGLAGGSRELFF.

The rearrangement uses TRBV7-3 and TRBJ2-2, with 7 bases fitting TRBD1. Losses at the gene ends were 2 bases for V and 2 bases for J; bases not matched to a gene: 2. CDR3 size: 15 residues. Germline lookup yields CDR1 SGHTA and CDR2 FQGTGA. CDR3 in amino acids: CASSLGQVNTGELFF. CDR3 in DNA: TGTGCCAGCAGCTTAGGACAGGTTAACACCGGGGAGCTGTTTTTT.

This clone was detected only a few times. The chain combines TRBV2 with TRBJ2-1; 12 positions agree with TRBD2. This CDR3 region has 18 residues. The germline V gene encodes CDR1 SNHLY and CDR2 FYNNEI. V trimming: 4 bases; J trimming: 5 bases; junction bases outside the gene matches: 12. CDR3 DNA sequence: TGTGCCAGCAGTGCCGGACTAGCGGGGACAGTATACCACAATGAGCAGTTCTTC. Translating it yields CASSAGLAGTVYHNEQFF.